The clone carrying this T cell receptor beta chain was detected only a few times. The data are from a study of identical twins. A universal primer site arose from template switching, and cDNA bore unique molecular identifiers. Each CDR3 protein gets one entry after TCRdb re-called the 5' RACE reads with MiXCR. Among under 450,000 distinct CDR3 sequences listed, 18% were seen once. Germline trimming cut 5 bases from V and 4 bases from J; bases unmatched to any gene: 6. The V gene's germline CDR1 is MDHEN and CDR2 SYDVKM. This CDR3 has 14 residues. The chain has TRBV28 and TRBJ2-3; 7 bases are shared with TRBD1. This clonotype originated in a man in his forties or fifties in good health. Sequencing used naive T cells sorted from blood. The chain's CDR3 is CASSEQGWADTQYF. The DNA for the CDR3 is TGTGCCAGCAGTGAACAGGGGTGGGCAGATACGCAGTATTTT.